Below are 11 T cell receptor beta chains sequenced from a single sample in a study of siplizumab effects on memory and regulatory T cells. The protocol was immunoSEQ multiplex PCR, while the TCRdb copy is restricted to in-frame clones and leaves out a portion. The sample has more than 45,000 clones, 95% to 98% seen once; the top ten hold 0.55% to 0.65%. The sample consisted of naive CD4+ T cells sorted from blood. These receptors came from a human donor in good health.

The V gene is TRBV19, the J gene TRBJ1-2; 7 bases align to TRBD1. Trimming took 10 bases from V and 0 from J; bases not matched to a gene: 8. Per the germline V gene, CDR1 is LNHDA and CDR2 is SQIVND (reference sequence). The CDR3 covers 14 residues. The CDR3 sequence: CATGGQTSNYGYTF. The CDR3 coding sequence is TGTGCCACCGGGGGACAGACATCTAACTATGGCTACACCTTC.

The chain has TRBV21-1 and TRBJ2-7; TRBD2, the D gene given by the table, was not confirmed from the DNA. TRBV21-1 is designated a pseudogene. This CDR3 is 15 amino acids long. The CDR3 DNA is TGTGCCAGCACGACCCAGCGGGAAAGAACCTACGAGCAGTACTTC. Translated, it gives CASTTQRERTYEQYF.

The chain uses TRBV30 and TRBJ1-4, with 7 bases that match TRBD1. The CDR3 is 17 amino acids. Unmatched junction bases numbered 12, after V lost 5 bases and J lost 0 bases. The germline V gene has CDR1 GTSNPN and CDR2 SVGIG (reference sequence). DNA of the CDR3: TGTGCCTGGGGAAACCAGGGGGTCGAAGCAACTAATGAAAAACTGTTTTTT. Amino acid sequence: CAWGNQGVEATNEKLFF.

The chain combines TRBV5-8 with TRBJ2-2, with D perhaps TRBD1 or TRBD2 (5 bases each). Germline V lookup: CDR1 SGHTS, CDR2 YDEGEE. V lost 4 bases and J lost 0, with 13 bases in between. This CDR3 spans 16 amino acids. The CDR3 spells CASSLPGTSNTGELFF. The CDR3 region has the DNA TGTGCCAGCAGCCTACCCGGGACCTCGAACACCGGGGAGCTGTTTTTT. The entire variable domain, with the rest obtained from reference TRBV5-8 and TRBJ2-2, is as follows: EAGVTQSPTHLIKTRGQQATLRCSPISGHTSVYWYQQALGLGLQFLLWYDEGEERNRGNFPPRFSGRQFPNYSSELNVNALELEDSALYLCASSLPGTSNTGELFFGEGSRLTVL.

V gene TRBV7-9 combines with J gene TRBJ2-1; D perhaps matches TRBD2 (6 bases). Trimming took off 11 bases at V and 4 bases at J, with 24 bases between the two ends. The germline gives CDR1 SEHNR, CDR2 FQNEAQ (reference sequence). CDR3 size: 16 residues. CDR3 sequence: CAGVGGTGGDYNEQFF. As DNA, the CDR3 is TGTGCCGGGGTAGGAGGGACTGGCGGGGATTACAATGAGCAGTTCTTC.

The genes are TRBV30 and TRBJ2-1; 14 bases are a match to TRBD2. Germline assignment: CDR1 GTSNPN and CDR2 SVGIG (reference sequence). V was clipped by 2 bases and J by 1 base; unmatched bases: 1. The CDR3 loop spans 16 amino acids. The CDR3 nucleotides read TGTGCCTGGAGTCGACTAGCGGGAGGGTCCTACAATGAGCAGTTCTTC. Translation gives CAWSRLAGGSYNEQFF.

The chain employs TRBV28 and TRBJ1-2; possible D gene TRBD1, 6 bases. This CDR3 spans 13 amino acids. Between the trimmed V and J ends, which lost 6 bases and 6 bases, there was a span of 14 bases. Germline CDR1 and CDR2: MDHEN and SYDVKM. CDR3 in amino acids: CASRGQGYHGYTF. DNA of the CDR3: TGTGCCAGCAGGGGGCAGGGGTACCATGGCTACACCTTC.

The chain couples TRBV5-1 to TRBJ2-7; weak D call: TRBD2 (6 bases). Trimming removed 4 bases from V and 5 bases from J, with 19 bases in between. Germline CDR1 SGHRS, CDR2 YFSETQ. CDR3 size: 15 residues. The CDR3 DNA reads TGCGCCAGCAGCCAGACCGGAGGGGTCGAGGACGAGCAGTACTTC. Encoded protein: CASSQTGGVEDEQYF.

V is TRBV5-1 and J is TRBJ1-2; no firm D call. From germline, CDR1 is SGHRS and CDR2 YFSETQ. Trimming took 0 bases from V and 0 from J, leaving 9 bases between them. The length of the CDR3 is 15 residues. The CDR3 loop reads CASSLANRANYGYTF. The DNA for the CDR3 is TGCGCCAGCAGCTTGGCAAACAGAGCTAACTATGGCTACACCTTC.

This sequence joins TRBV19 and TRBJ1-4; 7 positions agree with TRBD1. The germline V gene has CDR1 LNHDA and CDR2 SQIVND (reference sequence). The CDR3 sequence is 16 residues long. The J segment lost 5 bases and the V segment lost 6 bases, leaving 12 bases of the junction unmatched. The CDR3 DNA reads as TGTGCCAGTAGCATTTCAGCCGGGACAGCAAATGAAAAACTGTTTTTT. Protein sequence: CASSISAGTANEKLFF.

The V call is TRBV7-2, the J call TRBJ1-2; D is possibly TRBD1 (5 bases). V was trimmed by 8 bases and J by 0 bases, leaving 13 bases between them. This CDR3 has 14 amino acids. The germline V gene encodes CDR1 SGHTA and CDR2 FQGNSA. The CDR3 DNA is TGTGCCAGCGTCCTGTTGACAGCTAACTATGGCTACACCTTC. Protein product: CASVLLTANYGYTF.